This T cell receptor (beta chain) was captured in a study of blood T cell repertoires in COVID-19. At the level of the study: Whether acute or convalescent, the COVID-19 samples came from the United States, Italy and Spain. PBMCs, B-cell-depleted T cells, or T cells were the source of the cDNA or gDNA that made up the material.

Profiled with immunoSEQ multiplex PCR; TCRdb holds only in-frame clones, not every one. Of approximately 68,000 clones in the sample, more than 75% were seen once. This clone was seen a few times. With 1 base clipped from V and 2 bases from J, the junction kept 0 bases outside the gene matches. CDR1 SGHNT and CDR2 YYREEE come from the germline V gene (reference sequence). There are 13 residues in the CDR3. The chain has TRBV5-4 and TRBJ2-7; 7 nucleotides match TRBD1. The TCR comes from a man between 70 and 80 years old with active or convalescent COVID-19. The material sequenced was peripheral blood. As DNA, the CDR3 is TGTGCCAGCAGCTTGCAGGGGGCCTACGAGCAGTACTTC. Translation: CASSLQGAYEQYF. Full variable domain (rest looked up from reference TRBV5-4 and TRBJ2-7): ETGVTQSPTHLIKTRGQQVTLRCSSQSGHNTVSWYQQALGQGPQFIFQYYREEENGRGNFPPRFSGLQFPNYSSELNVNALELDDSALYLCASSLQGAYEQYFGPGTRLTVT.